A single sample is the source of the 23 T cell receptor beta chains below, sequenced in a study of follicular helper T cells after annual influenza vaccination. Time point in this sample: 2014-2015 season, pre-vaccination. Using immunoSEQ multiplex PCR, the repertoire was profiled, and TCRdb retains in-frame clones only, with some absent. Of approximately 30,000 clones listed, around 80% are singletons. Sequencing used CXCR5+ CD38- circulating T follicular helper cells from blood, obtained on the day of influenza vaccination. Sample subset: circulating Tfh, non-naive CD4+CXCR5+PD-1+ (ICOS+CD38+ or ICOS-CD38-). These receptors all come from an adult who received the influenza vaccine.

The chain joins TRBV25-1 to TRBJ1-2; 12 bases line up with TRBD1. Germline V lookup: CDR1 MGHDK, CDR2 SYGVNS. Losses at the gene ends were 6 bases for V and 4 bases for J; bases not matched to a gene: 9. This CDR3 comprises 16 residues. The CDR3 here is CASSPGQGAKGYGYTF. The CDR3 DNA reads TGTGCCAGCAGCCCGGGACAGGGGGCAAAGGGCTATGGCTACACCTTC.

The chain has TRBV9 and TRBJ1-6; weak D call: TRBD1 (6 bases). The germline V gene encodes CDR1 SGDLS and CDR2 YYNGEE. The CDR3 is 15 residues long. V lost 3 bases to trimming and J lost 6 bases, with 13 bases between them. In DNA, the CDR3 is TGTGCCAGCAGCGGTGAGACAGGAGTTAATTCACCCCTCCACTTT. Translated, it gives CASSGETGVNSPLHF.

The chain uses TRBV15 and TRBJ2-3; 8 bases are a match to TRBD2. The junction had 0 bases not matched to a gene; V was cut back by 0 bases and J by 1 base. The CDR3 extends over 15 amino acids. Germline CDR1 reads LNHNV; CDR2 reads YYDKDF (reference sequence). The CDR3 bases are TGTGCCACCAGCAGAGATAGCGGGGGCACAGATACGCAGTATTTT. Protein product: CATSRDSGGTDTQYF.

The V gene is TRBV30, the J gene TRBJ2-7; TRBD2 is a possible D gene (7 bases). V was pared by 4 bases and J by 2 bases, with 12 bases between. The CDR3 loop spans 13 amino acids. Germline-derived CDR1 and CDR2 are GTSNPN and SVGIG (reference sequence). The CDR3 region has the DNA TGTGCCTGGAAGGGGGGGTACACCTACGAGCAGTACTTC. Protein product: CAWKGGYTYEQYF.

Notes on this clone: One end of the junction does not line up with germline, which may come from a read error. The J gene is TRBJ2-5, the V gene TRBV7-3; 7 bases fit TRBD2. The CDR3 is 14 amino acids. In germline, CDR1 is SGHTA, CDR2 FQGTGA. The CDR3 loop reads CASSLSLADPIVNF. The CDR3 DNA follows: TGTGCCAGCAGCTTAAGCCTAGCGGATCCCATAGTGAACTTC.

The chain couples TRBV7-6 to TRBJ2-2; D ambiguous. In germline, CDR1 is SGHVS, CDR2 FNYEAQ. There are 16 residues in the CDR3. V was shortened by 5 bases and J by 3 bases, with 16 bases between the two germline ends. The CDR3: CASSPFHLTDTGELFF. The CDR3 DNA sequence: TGTGCCAGCAGCCCCTTTCATCTAACGGACACCGGGGAGCTGTTTTTT. Drawing the rest from reference TRBV7-6 and TRBJ2-2, the complete variable domain is GAGVSQSPRYKVTKRGQDVALRCDPISGHVSLYWYRQALGQGPEFLTYFNYEAQQDKSGLPNDRFSAERPEGSISTLTIQRTEQRDSAMYRCASSPFHLTDTGELFFGEGSRLTVL.

This rearrangement joins TRBV28 to TRBJ1-4; TRBD1 matches 11 bases. Trimming cost V 7 bases and J 10 bases; bases outside gene matches: 11. The V gene's germline CDR1 is MDHEN and CDR2 SYDVKM. The CDR3 is 15 residues long. CDR3 in amino acids: CASTASGTGGGKLFF. The CDR3 bases are TGTGCCAGCACTGCCTCCGGGACAGGGGGGGGAAAACTGTTTTTT.

This clone was found a few times. The rearrangement joins TRBV6-6 to TRBJ1-1; 8 bases line up with TRBD1. There are 16 residues in the CDR3. Looked up from germline, CDR1 is MNHNY and CDR2 is SVGAGI (reference sequence). V was pared by 5 bases and J by 4 bases, with 12 bases of the junction left unmatched. CDR3 nucleotides: TGTGCCAGCAGTACCTCGGGGACAGGACGGAGCACTGAAGCTTTCTTT. Translation gives CASSTSGTGRSTEAFF.

V and J are TRBV4-2 and TRBJ2-1; TRBD2 agrees at 12 bases. The CDR3 consists of 16 residues. Unmatched junction bases numbered 3, after V lost 4 bases and J lost 2 bases. Germline V CDR1 and CDR2: LGHNA, YNFKEQ. The CDR3 loop is CASSPSSGRAYNEQFF. For the CDR3, the DNA is TGTGCCAGCAGCCCGTCTAGCGGGAGGGCCTACAATGAGCAGTTCTTC.

This clone was seen a single time. The chain recombines TRBV6-1 with TRBJ2-3; weak D call: TRBD2 (7 bases). The V end lost 7 bases, the J end lost 4 bases, and 15 bases lay between the germline ends. CDR1 is MNHNS, CDR2 SASEGT, per germline. The CDR3 covers 14 residues. CDR3 amino acids: CASNLRGGPDTQYF. CDR3 DNA: TGTGCCAGCAACCTAAGGGGGGGCCCAGATACGCAGTATTTT.

This clone was seen just once. The chain joins TRBV18 to TRBJ1-5; weak D call: TRBD1 (5 bases). This CDR3 contains 16 residues. Germline V lookup: CDR1 KGHSH, CDR2 LQKENI. V lost 0 bases, J lost 6 bases, and 15 bases lay in between. CDR3 DNA: TGTGCCAGCTCACCACCTTCGGCAGGGAAGGGTCAGCCCCAGCATTTT. Amino acid sequence: CASSPPSAGKGQPQHF.

DNA of the CDR3: TGTGCCAGCACCTATCGGCGGGCGGCTAATGAAAAACTGTTTTTT. This sequence encodes CASTYRRAANEKLFF. The rearrangement uses TRBV6-6 and TRBJ1-4; D ambiguous. CDR3 length equals 15 residues. CDR1 MNHNY and CDR2 SVGAGI come from the germline V gene (reference sequence). V gave up 7 bases and J gave up 3 bases, with 15 bases separating them.

The V and J genes are TRBV5-1 and TRBJ1-1; weak D call: TRBD1 (5 bases). The CDR3 is 13 amino acids. Germline V gene lookup returns CDR1 SGHRS and CDR2 YFSETQ. V shed 2 bases and J shed 3 bases, with 8 bases lying between them. The CDR3 protein is CASSFQGDTEAFF. Here the CDR3 DNA reads TGCGCCAGCAGCTTTCAGGGCGACACTGAAGCTTTCTTT. The full variable domain, completed using reference TRBV5-1 and TRBJ1-1, is KAGVTQTPRYLIKTRGQQVTLSCSPISGHRSVSWYQQTPGQGLQFLFEYFSETQRNKGNFPGRFSGRQFSNSRSEMNVSTLELGDSALYLCASSFQGDTEAFFGQGTRLTVV.

The CDR3 DNA follows: TGTGCCAGTGAATCAGTCCAGGGTGAGGACACTGAAGCTTTCTTT. It codes for CASESVQGEDTEAFF. The chain has TRBV19 and TRBJ1-1; D possibly corresponds to TRBD1 (5 bases). V was cut by 8 bases and J by 3 bases, with 19 bases left in between. The CDR3 has 15 amino acids. Germline V gives CDR1 LNHDA, CDR2 SQIVND (reference sequence). Supplemented by reference TRBV19 and TRBJ1-1, the full variable domain reads DGGITQSPKYLFRKEGQNVTLSCEQNLNHDAMYWYRQDPGQGLRLIYYSQIVNDFQKGDIAEGYSVSREKKESFPLTVTSAQKNPTAFYLCASESVQGEDTEAFFGQGTRLTVV.

The V gene is TRBV5-4, the J gene TRBJ2-3; D remains unclear. CDR1 is SGHNT, CDR2 YYREEE, per germline (reference sequence). The CDR3 extends over 14 amino acids. Trimming cost V 4 bases and J 0 bases, with 9 bases left between them. CDR3 nucleotide sequence: TGTGCCAGCAGCAAAGCAACTAGCACAGATACGCAGTATTTT. Amino acids: CASSKATSTDTQYF.

The J gene is TRBJ2-5, the V gene TRBV7-9, with D possibly being TRBD1 (5 bases). The last part of the DNA fits TRBJ2-7 better; the J call may be wrong. CDR3 length: 12 residues. Germline V gene lookup returns CDR1 SEHNR and CDR2 FQNEAQ (reference sequence). CDR3: CASSPDTYEQYF. Written as DNA, the CDR3 is TGTGCCAGCAGCCCGGACACCTACGAGCAGTACTTC.

The chain recombines TRBV11-2 with TRBJ2-2, with TRBD2 matching 7 bases. This CDR3 has 14 amino acids. CDR1 SGHAT and CDR2 FQNNGV come from the germline V gene. V shed 6 bases, J shed 7 bases, and the junction held 8 bases outside the gene matches. CDR3 loop: CASSFVRGIGELFF. DNA for the CDR3: TGTGCCAGCAGTTTTGTGCGGGGGATCGGGGAGCTGTTTTTT. The variable domain in full, with the rest retrieved from reference TRBV11-2 and TRBJ2-2, is EAGVAQSPRYKIIEKRQSVAFWCNPISGHATLYWYQQILGQGPKLLIQFQNNGVVDDSQLPKDRFSAERLKGVDSTLKIQPAKLEDSAVYLCASSFVRGIGELFFGEGSRLTVL.

The V call is TRBV28, the J call TRBJ1-5, with unresolved D. CDR3 length: 15 residues. CDR1 and CDR2 (germline): MDHEN, SYDVKM. The V end lost 4 bases, the J end lost 0 bases, and 10 bases lay between the germline ends. CDR3 nucleotide sequence: TGTGCCAGCAGTTCGGCAGGTAATAGCAATCAGCCCCAGCATTTT. Translating it yields CASSSAGNSNQPQHF. The complete variable domain, with remaining parts taken from reference TRBV28 and TRBJ1-5, reads DVKVTQSSRYLVKRTGEKVFLECVQDMDHENMFWYRQDPGLGLRLIYFSYDVKMKEKGDIPEGYSVSREKKERFSLILESASTNQTSMYLCASSSAGNSNQPQHFGDGTRLSIL.

V usage is TRBV6-1 and J usage is TRBJ1-1; D perhaps matches TRBD1 (5 bases). Looked up from germline, CDR1 is MNHNS and CDR2 is SASEGT. CDR3 length equals 12 residues. Trimming took 10 bases from V and 4 from J, leaving 13 bases between them. CDR3 sequence reads: CATIGVGTEAFF. CDR3 coding DNA: TGTGCCACGATAGGGGTGGGCACTGAAGCTTTCTTT.

The chain uses TRBV6-5 and TRBJ1-1; 7 nucleotides agree with TRBD1. After removal of 5 bases from V and 5 bases from J, the junction contained 8 bases not matched to a gene. In germline, CDR1 is MNHEY, CDR2 SVGAGI. This CDR3 is built from 14 residues. The chain's CDR3 is CASSEQGRWTEAFF. CDR3 in DNA: TGTGCCAGCAGTGAACAGGGGCGGTGGACTGAAGCTTTCTTT.

The CDR3 protein is CAIAKPSSGGALNTQYF. Written as DNA, the CDR3 is TGTGCCATCGCGAAACCGTCTAGCGGGGGGGCCTTGAATACGCAGTATTTT. The V and J genes are TRBV10-3 and TRBJ2-3, with 12 bases lining up with TRBD2. CDR1 is ENHRY and CDR2 is SYGVKD in the germline V gene. This CDR3 spans 17 amino acids. V was clipped by 8 bases and J by 7 bases; unmatched bases: 16.

The J gene is TRBJ2-2, the V gene TRBV28; D is perhaps TRBD2 (5 bases). Germline-derived CDR1 and CDR2 are MDHEN and SYDVKM. This CDR3 comprises 13 residues. The germline V and J ends were trimmed by 5 bases and 4 bases, with 8 bases remaining between them. The CDR3 sequence is CASSLEVTGELFF. As DNA, the CDR3 is TGTGCCAGCAGTCTGGAGGTCACCGGGGAGCTGTTTTTT. The full variable domain, its missing parts supplied by reference TRBV28 and TRBJ2-2, is DVKVTQSSRYLVKRTGEKVFLECVQDMDHENMFWYRQDPGLGLRLIYFSYDVKMKEKGDIPEGYSVSREKKERFSLILESASTNQTSMYLCASSLEVTGELFFGEGSRLTVL.

The rearrangement uses TRBV6-1 and TRBJ2-3; 8 nucleotides agree with TRBD2. CDR1 is MNHNS, CDR2 SASEGT, per germline. The CDR3 is 14 residues long. V gave up 8 bases and J gave up 3 bases; unmatched junction bases: 7. DNA for the CDR3: TGTGCCAGCTCAACTAGCGGACGAACAGATACGCAGTATTTT. It specifies CASSTSGRTDTQYF.